Shown below are 25 T cell receptor beta chains from a single sample sequenced in a study of response to subunit inactivated influenza vaccine. TCRdb independently ran MiXCR on the RT-PCR reads; one entry per CDR3 protein. The table includes under 800,000 distinct CDR3 sequences, approximately 15% detected once. The sample in question was PBMCs from blood, obtained approximately 15 days before vaccination. These receptor sequences come from a man in his forties or fifties who received an inactivated influenza vaccine.

This clonotype was seen a few times. The V and J genes are TRBV5-6 and TRBJ2-6; maybe TRBD1 (5 bases). Per germline, CDR1 SGHDT and CDR2 YYEEEE. This CDR3 is built from 17 residues. With 2 bases removed from V and 0 bases from J, the gap between germline ends came to 12 bases. This CDR3 is CASSFGRASSGANVLTF. In nucleotides, the CDR3 is TGTGCCAGCAGCTTTGGCAGGGCCAGCTCTGGGGCCAACGTCCTGACTTTC.

The sample holds a few counts of this clonotype. V usage is TRBV2 and J usage is TRBJ2-7, with 9 positions matching TRBD1. J lost 3 bases, V lost 1 base, and 7 bases had no gene match. The CDR3 totals 16 residues. Germline V CDR1 and CDR2: SNHLY, FYNNEI. The chain's CDR3 is CASSEGRTGAGYEQYF. CDR3 DNA: TGTGCCAGCAGTGAAGGGAGGACAGGGGCTGGCTACGAGCAGTACTTC.

This clonotype has only a few counts. V is TRBV2 and J is TRBJ2-1, with TRBD1 matching over 9 bases. Trimming took 7 bases from V and 2 from J; bases not matched to a gene: 3. The CDR3 spans 14 residues. Germline assignment: CDR1 SNHLY and CDR2 FYNNEI. This CDR3 is CASKGTGPYNEQFF. The CDR3 nucleotides are TGTGCCAGCAAGGGGACAGGGCCCTACAATGAGCAGTTCTTC.

This clonotype was seen more than once but under ten times. The rearrangement links TRBV12-3 or TRBV12-4 to TRBJ2-5; D gene uncertain. V was trimmed by 3 bases and J by 6 bases, leaving 11 bases between them. There are 13 residues in the CDR3. The CDR3 is CASSFDFPQTQYF. CDR3 sequence (DNA): TGTGCCAGCAGTTTTGACTTCCCCCAGACCCAGTACTTC.

This clonotype has at least ten counts. V gene TRBV12-3 or TRBV12-4 combines with J gene TRBJ2-2; a weak D match, TRBD1 (6 bases). V was clipped by 6 bases and J by 2 bases, with 10 bases between them. CDR3 length: 14 residues. The chain's CDR3 is CASSPDSNTGELFF. The CDR3 coding sequence is TGTGCCAGCAGCCCGGACAGTAACACCGGGGAGCTGTTTTTT.

The table lists this clonotype with a few counts. V gene TRBV4-3 combines with J gene TRBJ1-1; D not certain. Germline values: CDR1 LGHNA, CDR2 YSLEER. V was pared by 0 bases and J by 1 base, with 9 bases between. The CDR3 loop spans 15 amino acids. The CDR3 nucleotides are TGCGCCAGCAGCCAAGATTTAGACTGGAACACTGAAGCTTTCTTT. Its protein is CASSQDLDWNTEAFF.

This clonotype was recorded a few times. The chain carries TRBV6-1 and TRBJ2-3; D may be TRBD1 (5 bases). From germline, CDR1 is MNHNS and CDR2 SASEGT. This CDR3 region has 16 residues. V was trimmed by 5 bases and J by 1 base, leaving 16 bases between them. In nucleotides, the CDR3 is TGTGCCAGCAGTCCCATCTTTCTCAGGGGCACAGATACGCAGTATTTT. This codes for CASSPIFLRGTDTQYF.

The chain joins TRBV5-1 to TRBJ2-3; no clear D. This CDR3 contains 15 residues. CDR1 is SGHRS, CDR2 YFSETQ, per germline. Trimming took 2 bases from V and 4 from J, leaving 14 bases between them. In DNA form, the CDR3 reads TGCGCCAGCAGCTTTGCTGCGACTTCAGCAGATACGCAGTATTTT. Amino acids: CASSFAATSADTQYF.

CDR3 nucleotide sequence: TGTGCCTGGAGTATGGGTGTCGGTGTCCCCAATGAGCAGTTCTTC. Protein product: CAWSMGVGVPNEQFF. V is TRBV30 and J is TRBJ2-1; D not certain. The CDR3 sequence is 15 residues long. Trimming stripped 2 bases from V and 6 bases from J, with 17 bases between. The germline CDR1 and CDR2 sequences are GTSNPN and SVGIG (reference sequence). The whole variable domain, remainder taken from reference TRBV30 and TRBJ2-1, is SQTIHQWPATLVQPVGSPLSLECTVEGTSNPNLYWYRQAAGRGLQLLFYSVGIGQISSEVPQNLSASRPQDRQFILSSKKLLLSDSGFYLCAWSMGVGVPNEQFFGPGTRLTVL.

This clonotype occurred a few times. This chain links TRBV10-3 with TRBJ2-3; possibly TRBD1 for D (6 bases). The CDR3 has 14 residues. CDR1 and CDR2 from the germline V gene are ENHRY and SYGVKD. V gave up 6 bases and J gave up 0 bases, with 10 bases separating them. The CDR3 loop is CAIRVQGSTDTQYF. The DNA of the CDR3 is TGTGCCATCAGGGTACAGGGAAGCACAGATACGCAGTATTTT.

The CDR3: CASSYFTNSFEAFF. CDR3 bases: TGTGCCAGCAGTTACTTCACAAACAGCTTTGAAGCTTTCTTT. The genes are TRBV6-2 or TRBV6-3 and TRBJ1-1, with no clear D. Germline lookup yields CDR1 MNHEY and CDR2 SVGEGT. V lost 1 base to trimming and J lost 7 bases, with 13 bases between them. The CDR3 totals 14 residues.

This clonotype was seen repeatedly, ten times or more. The rearrangement links TRBV5-1 to TRBJ2-5, with D maybe TRBD2 (7 bases). The CDR3 sequence is 16 residues long. Between the trimmed V and J ends, which lost 5 bases and 1 base, there was a span of 18 bases. Germline lookup yields CDR1 SGHRS and CDR2 YFSETQ. Here the CDR3 DNA reads TGCGCCAGCAGGGCCTCGGGGGGCCTTCGCCAAGAGACCCAGTACTTC. This codes for CASRASGGLRQETQYF. Full variable domain (remainder filled in from reference TRBV5-1 and TRBJ2-5): KAGVTQTPRYLIKTRGQQVTLSCSPISGHRSVSWYQQTPGQGLQFLFEYFSETQRNKGNFPGRFSGRQFSNSRSEMNVSTLELGDSALYLCASRASGGLRQETQYFGPGTRLLVL.

V gene TRBV5-1 combines with J gene TRBJ2-5; D possibly corresponds to TRBD2 (6 bases). Germline-derived CDR1 and CDR2 are SGHRS and YFSETQ. This CDR3 contains 15 residues. V shed 5 bases and J shed 2 bases, with 16 bases lying between them. CDR3 sequence (DNA): TGCGCCAGCAGTAGAACAGGCGGGGTTCAAGAGACCCAGTACTTC. Translation gives CASSRTGGVQETQYF.

This clonotype has a handful of counts. The rearrangement links TRBV7-2 to TRBJ1-1, with D unresolved. Trimming stripped 1 base from V and 5 bases from J, with 8 bases between. The CDR3 length is 13 residues. Germline values: CDR1 SGHTA, CDR2 FQGNSA. CDR3 loop: CASSLVVETEAFF. CDR3 DNA sequence: TGTGCCAGCAGCTTAGTTGTCGAAACTGAAGCTTTCTTT.

This clonotype was counted at least ten times. The chain recombines TRBV20-1 with TRBJ2-3, with TRBD2 matching 7 bases. This CDR3 is 14 amino acids long. CDR1 is DFQATT and CDR2 is SNEGSKA in the germline V gene (reference sequence). Trimming at V came to 0 bases and at J to 3 bases, leaving 3 bases not matched to a gene. In DNA, the CDR3 is TGCAGTGCTAGAGATTTGGGGGGGACAGATACGCAGTATTTT. This codes for CSARDLGGTDTQYF.

This clonotype showed up just a few times. The CDR3 sequence: CASSLRPRPRLRGNEQFF. The CDR3 DNA is TGTGCCAGCAGTTTACGGCCAAGGCCGAGACTCCGGGGGAATGAGCAGTTCTTC. This chain uses TRBV28 with TRBJ2-1; possible D gene TRBD2, 6 bases. The CDR3 runs 18 residues. Germline CDR1 is MDHEN and CDR2 is SYDVKM. Trimming took 2 bases from V and 7 from J, leaving 24 bases between them.

The genes are TRBV29-1 and TRBJ2-7; D is perhaps TRBD2 (6 bases). The V end was cut by 6 bases, the J end by 2 bases, with 8 bases between. Germline V CDR1 and CDR2: SQVTM, ANQGSEA. This CDR3 region has 11 residues. CDR3 in amino acids: CSVGGTYEQYF. DNA for the CDR3: TGCAGCGTGGGCGGGACCTACGAGCAGTACTTC.

The chain is built from TRBV6-2 or TRBV6-3 and TRBJ1-5; 7 bases fit TRBD1. Trimming removed 2 bases from V and 0 bases from J; junction bases left unmatched: 7. Germline assignment: CDR1 MNHEY and CDR2 SVGEGT. CDR3 length: 17 amino acids. CDR3 protein: CASSYPGQEYSNQPQHF. DNA of the CDR3: TGTGCCAGCAGTTACCCCGGACAGGAATATAGCAATCAGCCCCAGCATTTT.

In its sample, this clonotype was seen many times. One junction end disagrees with the germline gene, perhaps due to a read error. The rearrangement links TRBV5-1 to TRBJ2-2, with D unresolved. CDR1 is SGHRS and CDR2 is YFSETQ in the germline V gene. The CDR3 is 11 amino acids. The CDR3 is CASSSLGELFF. In nucleotides, the CDR3 is TGTGCCAGCAGCTCCTTGGGGGAGCTGTTTTTT.

Here the CDR3 DNA reads TGCGCCAGCAGCACGGCTAGCAGTGCCGAGGGGACCCAGTACTTC. Amino acid sequence: CASSTASSAEGTQYF. The gene calls are TRBV5-1 and TRBJ2-5; D might be TRBD2 (5 bases). Germline CDR1 is SGHRS and CDR2 is YFSETQ. The CDR3 totals 15 residues. Trimming pared 4 bases from V and 7 bases from J, leaving 20 bases between.

A few counts support this clonotype. The chain carries TRBV30 and TRBJ2-1, with D uncertain. From germline, CDR1 is GTSNPN and CDR2 SVGIG (reference sequence). This CDR3 is 14 amino acids long. Trimming removed 4 bases at V and 0 bases at J, with 10 bases between. The CDR3 is CAWTAVSSYNEQFF. CDR3 sequence (DNA): TGTGCCTGGACCGCAGTGAGCTCCTACAATGAGCAGTTCTTC.

This clonotype was seen a few times. The rearrangement links TRBV20-1 to TRBJ1-2, with 7 bases aligning to TRBD1. The CDR3 has 13 amino acids. V trimming: 4 bases; J trimming: 0 bases; junction bases outside the gene matches: 2. Germline CDR1 is DFQATT and CDR2 is SNEGSKA (reference sequence). Here the CDR3 DNA reads TGCAGTGCTACGACAGGGACTAACTATGGCTACACCTTC. Its protein is CSATTGTNYGYTF.

V gene TRBV3-1 combines with J gene TRBJ2-5; D might be TRBD1 (5 bases). Germline V lookup: CDR1 LGHDT, CDR2 YNNKEL (reference sequence). The CDR3 extends over 16 amino acids. V was shortened by 2 bases and J by 7 bases, with 20 bases between the two germline ends. CDR3 amino acids: CASSQRRETAYGTQYF. The CDR3 nucleotides read TGTGCCAGCAGCCAAAGAAGAGAGACAGCTTATGGGACCCAGTACTTC.

The V and J genes are TRBV4-3 and TRBJ2-1, with TRBD2 matching over 11 bases. With V trimmed by 5 bases and J by 6 bases, 6 bases remained unmatched. CDR1 and CDR2 (germline): LGHNA, YSLEER. The CDR3 length is 15 residues. This CDR3 reads CASSTTSGIGNEQFF. The CDR3 DNA is TGCGCCAGCAGCACGACTAGCGGGATCGGCAATGAGCAGTTCTTC.

CDR3 protein: CASSEGGGPSYEQYF. CDR3 DNA sequence: TGTGCCAGCAGTGAAGGGGGGGGGCCCTCCTACGAGCAGTACTTC. The chain has TRBV2 and TRBJ2-7; weak D call: TRBD2 (7 bases). The V end lost 1 base, the J end lost 0 bases, and 10 bases lay between the germline ends. The CDR3 runs to 15 residues. Per the germline V gene, CDR1 is SNHLY and CDR2 is FYNNEI.